What follows are 15 T cell receptor beta chains derived from one specimen sequenced in a study of CD8+CD57+ T cells in acquired aplastic anemia. Researchers used genomic DNA as the template to profile TCR beta VDJ and CDR3. MiXCR was run by TCRdb on the reads, yielding one entry per CDR3 protein. The table shows about 270,000 distinct CDR3 sequences, with roughly 82% occurring only once. Patients chosen for sequencing had shown CD8+CD57+ cell expansion by flow cytometry. Sequenced: sorted CD4+, CD8+, or CD8+CD57+ T cells (not recorded which) from PBMCs. These receptors were obtained from a human donor with aplastic anemia.

The gene calls are TRBV7-9 and TRBJ2-2; 7 nucleotides match TRBD1. Germline assignment: CDR1 SEHNR and CDR2 FQNEAQ (reference sequence). The J segment lost 13 bases and the V segment lost 5 bases, leaving 19 bases of the junction unmatched. The CDR3 consists of 16 residues. CDR3: CASSPGTDGHTDTLFF. The CDR3 nucleotides are TGTGCCAGCAGCCCCGGGACAGACGGTCACACAGATACGCTGTTTTTT.

The J gene is TRBJ1-2, the V gene TRBV10-3; D might be TRBD1 (5 bases). Trimming took 4 bases from V and 6 from J, leaving 12 bases between them. This CDR3 is built from 13 residues. CDR1 is ENHRY and CDR2 is SYGVKD in the germline V gene. The CDR3 DNA follows: TGTGCCATCAGTGTAGGGGCAGGGAATGGCTACACCTTC. Its translation: CAISVGAGNGYTF.

On this clonotype itself: A much larger clone differs from this one at a single base, so this may be a read error. The DNA is left out, because the CDR3 cannot be placed on it with certainty; the CDR3 is given as TCRdb lists it. The chain couples TRBV7-9 to TRBJ1-2; the table's D gene call, TRBD1, was not cross checked with the DNA. The CDR3 is made up of 14 amino acids, end residues included. CDR1 and CDR2 (germline): SEHNR, FQNEAQ (reference sequence). The CDR3 protein is CAGQGAREAQYFGF.

V usage is TRBV5-6 and J usage is TRBJ2-4; D is unclear. In germline, CDR1 is SGHDT, CDR2 YYEEEE. The length of the CDR3 is 12 residues. Deletions cut 7 bases from V and 7 bases from J, with 12 bases between. The CDR3, as DNA: TGTGCCAGCGGCTGGGCTACTAACATTCAGTACTTC. Protein: CASGWATNIQYF.

Of note for this clonotype: The CDR3 carries no conserved terminal phenylalanine or tryptophan, so it likely arises from a read error. The DNA is left out, because the CDR3 cannot be placed on it with certainty; the CDR3 is given as TCRdb lists it. The V gene is TRBV2, the J gene TRBJ2-5; the table's D call, TRBD1, has no DNA check behind it. Germline V gene sequence: CDR1 SNHLY, CDR2 FYNNEI. The CDR3 is 15 residues long, ends included. CDR3 protein: CASSDGGIDEQIFGP.

The chain has TRBV7-9 and TRBJ2-7, with no clear D. Trimming removed 5 bases at V and 9 bases at J, with 20 bases between. Germline V CDR1 and CDR2: SEHNR, FQNEAQ (reference sequence). CDR3 length: 14 amino acids. CDR3 nucleotides: TGTGCCAGCAGCCCCCCGGCAAGGGTCACAGCGCAGTACTTC. Its protein is CASSPPARVTAQYF.

To note about this clonotype: Given the absence of the conserved phenylalanine or tryptophan at the CDR3 end, a read error is likely. This sequence joins TRBV7-9 and TRBJ2-3, with D perhaps TRBD2 (6 bases). CDR3 length: 13 residues. CDR1 is SEHNR, CDR2 FQNEAQ, per germline (reference sequence). CDR3 in amino acids: CASGYGGTDRQYL. In DNA form, the CDR3 reads TGTGCCAGCGGGTACGGGGGAACAGATAGGCAGTATTTG.

The J gene is TRBJ1-1, the V gene TRBV20-1; tentatively, D is TRBD1 (6 bases). CDR1 and CDR2 from the germline V gene are DFQATT and SNEGSKA (reference sequence). This CDR3 contains 12 residues. Trimming stripped 5 bases from V and 5 bases from J, with 12 bases between. CDR3 amino acids: CSAPQTGTEAFF. CDR3 in DNA: TGCAGTGCTCCCCAGACAGGAACTGAAGCTTTCTTT.

This clonotype was seen only a few times. V is TRBV2 and J is TRBJ2-7, with a tentative D call TRBD1 (6 bases). In germline, CDR1 is SNHLY, CDR2 FYNNEI. Deletions cut 6 bases from V and 2 bases from J, with 11 bases between. The CDR3 has 13 residues. The DNA of the CDR3 is TGTGCCAGCAGGGACTGGACAGCCTACGAGCAGTACTTC. Translating gives CASRDWTAYEQYF.

Concerning this clonotype itself: Germline and junction disagree at one end, which may indicate a read error. The V and J genes are TRBV15 and TRBJ2-6; D ambiguous. The germline V gene has CDR1 LNHNV and CDR2 YYDKDF (reference sequence). The CDR3 consists of 16 residues. The CDR3 protein is CASSLGCSYEAHVLTF. The CDR3, as DNA: TGTGCCAGCAGCTTAGGGTGTAGCTACGAGGCCCACGTCCTGACTTTC.

The genes are TRBV7-9 and TRBJ1-5; unclear D gene. V was cut by 2 bases and J by 16 bases, with 15 bases left in between. This CDR3 has 12 residues. Germline V gene data show CDR1 as SEHNR and CDR2 as FQNEAQ (reference sequence). In nucleotides, the CDR3 is TGTGCCAGCAGCTTAAGCAGTCAGCGGCACCATTTT. Amino acid sequence: CASSLSSQRHHF.

About this clonotype: The junction departs from germline at one end; a sequencing error may be responsible. This chain joins TRBV19 and TRBJ2-7, with a weak D call TRBD2 (6 bases). Per the germline V gene, CDR1 is LNHDA and CDR2 is SQIVND (reference sequence). This CDR3 is 14 amino acids long. In DNA, the CDR3 is TGTGCCAGTAGTATGGTGGAGGGTAACTACAATCAGCACTTC. The encoded protein is CASSMVEGNYNQHF. Full variable domain (missing parts from reference TRBV19 and TRBJ2-7): DGGITQSPKYLFRKEGQNVTLSCEQNLNHDAMYWYRQDPGQGLRLIYYSQIVNDFQKGDIAEGYSVSREKKESFPLTVTSAQKNPTAFYLCASSMVEGNYNQHFGPGTRLTVT.

The chain employs TRBV7-3 and TRBJ2-3; TRBD1 matches at 7 bases. CDR3 length: 16 amino acids. V shed 5 bases, J shed 5 bases, and the junction held 13 bases outside the gene matches. Germline V lookup: CDR1 SGHTA, CDR2 FQGTGA. The CDR3, as DNA: TGTGCCAGCAGCGTGGACAGGCGGCGTTCTGAAGATACGCAGTATTTT. Translated, it gives CASSVDRRRSEDTQYF.

The CDR3 DNA sequence: TGTGCCAGCAGCGCAGTACGGGGGTCCTACAATGAGCAGTTCTTC. Translating it yields CASSAVRGSYNEQFF. V gene TRBV11-3 combines with J gene TRBJ2-1, with D perhaps TRBD2 (6 bases). V dropped 5 bases and J dropped 1 base, with 12 bases sitting between them. The CDR3 is made up of 15 amino acids. Germline assignment: CDR1 SGHNT and CDR2 YENEEA. Complete variable domain (other parts from reference TRBV11-3 and TRBJ2-1): EAGVVQSPRYKIIEKKQPVAFWCNPISGHNTLYWYLQNLGQGPELLIRYENEEAVDDSQLPKDRFSAERLKGVDSTLKIQPAELGDSAVYLCASSAVRGSYNEQFFGPGTRLTVL.

The chain combines TRBV11-2 with TRBJ2-3; D remains ambiguous. The CDR3 runs to 14 residues. Germline V gives CDR1 SGHAT, CDR2 FQNNGV. The ends were cut back, 3 bases at V and 7 bases at J, with 14 bases in the middle. CDR3 loop: CASSFKVGPHTQYF. For the CDR3, the DNA is TGTGCCAGCAGCTTCAAGGTCGGCCCGCATACGCAGTATTTT.